A single TCR beta chain is shown here with its context. The data originate from a study of CD8+ T cells in alopecia areata. Extraction of RNA preceded its reverse transcription into cDNA, which served as the sequencing template. The assay was immunoSEQ multiplex PCR, and TCRdb's table has in-frame clones only and misses some. The profile shows 95,000 to 150,000 clones, 50% to 55% of them singletons. The treatment denotes: oral pan-JAK inhibitor, 5-10 mg twice daily. Deletions cut 0 bases from V and 1 base from J, with 7 bases between. The CDR3 consists of 14 residues. CDR1 is GTSNPN and CDR2 is SVGIG in the germline V gene (reference sequence).

The material sequenced was CD4+ T cells sorted from blood, taken at week 4, from a patient treated with tofacitinib. The receptor was isolated from a human donor with alopecia areata. V usage is TRBV30 and J usage is TRBJ1-5; tentatively, D is TRBD1 (5 bases). CDR3 bases: TGTGCCTGGAGTGTTAAGGGGAGCAATCAGCCCCAGCATTTT. Translation: CAWSVKGSNQPQHF.